This TCR beta chain was captured in a study of blood T cells in healthy people across ages. This clonotype was recorded only once. A second PCR of roughly 7 to 11 cycles used a sample-barcoded 5' primer and a J-beta primer mix. TCRdb redid the calling of the 5' RACE reads with MiXCR, one entry per CDR3 protein. The sample lists 700,000 to 900,000 distinct CDR3 sequences; 50% to 65% were seen once. Germline assignment: CDR1 LGHDT and CDR2 YNNKEL (reference sequence). This CDR3 has 14 residues. V shed 4 bases and J 10 bases; nucleotides not matched to a gene: 8. The chain joins TRBV3-1 to TRBJ2-1; 9 bases fit TRBD2. The sequence was collected from an elderly man in good health. The specimen was blood. CDR3 DNA sequence: TGTGCCAGCAGCCCGAGACTAGCGGCGGGGGAGCAGTTCTTC. Protein sequence: CASSPRLAAGEQFF.